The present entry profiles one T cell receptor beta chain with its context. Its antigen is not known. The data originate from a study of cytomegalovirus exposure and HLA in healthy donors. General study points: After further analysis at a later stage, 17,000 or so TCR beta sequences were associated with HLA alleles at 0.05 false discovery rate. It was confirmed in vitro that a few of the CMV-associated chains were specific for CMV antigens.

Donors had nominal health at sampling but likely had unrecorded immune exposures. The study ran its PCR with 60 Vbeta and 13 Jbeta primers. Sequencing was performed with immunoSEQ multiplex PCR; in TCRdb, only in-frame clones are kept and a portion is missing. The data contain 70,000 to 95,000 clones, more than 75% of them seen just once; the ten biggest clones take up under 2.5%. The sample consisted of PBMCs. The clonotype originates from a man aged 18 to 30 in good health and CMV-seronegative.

The CDR3: CASSLWLAPARYGYTF. CDR3 coding DNA: TGTGCCAGCAGTTTATGGCTGGCTCCTGCCCGCTATGGCTACACCTTC. V is TRBV27 and J is TRBJ1-2; D not resolved. V was shortened by 1 base and J by 4 bases, with 16 bases between the two germline ends. CDR1 and CDR2 (germline): MNHEY, SMNVEV (reference sequence). The length of the CDR3 is 16 residues.